The clone carrying this T cell receptor beta chain was detected only a few times. This record belongs to a study of blood T cell repertoires in COVID-19. Study context: Specimens from acute and convalescent COVID-19 originated in the United States, Italy and Spain.

Authors' data handling: It was from reference gene primer amplification that nucleated cell counts were estimated. Here immunoSEQ multiplex PCR was the method, and the copy in TCRdb shows in-frame clones only, minus some. V and J calls plus clone size are reproduced from that table; the DNA served to infer D and trimming. This table holds approximately 250,000 clones, 86% found once. The V end was cut by 4 bases, the J end by 5 bases, with 18 bases between. Germline V CDR1 and CDR2: SGDLS, YYNGEE. This CDR3 is built from 16 residues. The rearrangement links TRBV9 to TRBJ2-2; D not resolved. The clonotype comes from a man aged 40-49 years with active or convalescent COVID-19. The sequencing input was peripheral blood. The CDR3 loop reads CASSHPGEERTGELFF. The CDR3 DNA reads TGTGCCAGCAGCCACCCCGGAGAGGAAAGAACCGGGGAGCTGTTTTTT. Full variable domain (rest looked up from reference TRBV9 and TRBJ2-2): DSGVTQTPKHLITATGQRVTLRCSPRSGDLSVYWYQQSLDQGLQFLIQYYNGEERAKGNILERFSAQQFPDLHSELNLSSLELGDSALYFCASSHPGEERTGELFFGEGSRLTVL.